This T cell receptor (beta chain) was captured by sequencing in a study of vaccination effects on CD4 cells after COVID-19. TCRdb keeps only in-frame clones here, not all; method: immunoSEQ multiplex PCR. The sample holds 60,000 to 70,000 clones; 75% to 85% are singletons and the top ten take under 3%. The germline V gene has CDR1 SSHAT and CDR2 FNYEAQ (reference sequence). There are 15 residues in the CDR3. Trimming took 2 bases from V and 6 from J, leaving 17 bases between them. Regarding this clone: Its antigen is not identified.

In the ViraFEST assay, antigen-specific CD4+ clonotypes were identified by expansion after peptide-pool stimulation. The culture ran for about 10 days, and then CD4+ T cells were isolated. The researchers cultured around 2 million PBMC per well with 9.5 to 10 IU/ml IL-2 and around 9.5 ug/ml peptides. The sequences come from CD4+ T cells from PBMCs cultured with HCoV-229E spike peptides, collected before COVID-19 vaccination. The receptor's source is a human donor who received a COVID-19 vaccine. The chain links TRBV7-7 to TRBJ2-7; D remains unclear. The CDR3 here is CASSLRTDQQREQYV. DNA for the CDR3: TGTGCCAGCAGCTTAAGAACAGACCAGCAACGCGAGCAGTACGTC.